This T cell receptor (beta chain) emerged from a study of control samples from healthy donors and cancer patients. V was clipped by 6 bases and J by 0 bases, with 12 bases between them. Per the germline V gene, CDR1 is KGHSH and CDR2 is LQKENI. This CDR3 has 15 residues. The method was immunoSEQ multiplex PCR; TCRdb's version includes in-frame clones alone and lacks a portion of them. The table shows about 120,000 clones, with around 96% occurring only once. The chain links TRBV18 to TRBJ1-5, with no clear D. This receptor was obtained from a man younger than 45 in good health. The sample was blood. As DNA, the CDR3 is TGTGCCAGCTCGGAGCAGAAGCATAGCAATCAGCCCCAGCATTTT. Protein product: CASSEQKHSNQPQHF.